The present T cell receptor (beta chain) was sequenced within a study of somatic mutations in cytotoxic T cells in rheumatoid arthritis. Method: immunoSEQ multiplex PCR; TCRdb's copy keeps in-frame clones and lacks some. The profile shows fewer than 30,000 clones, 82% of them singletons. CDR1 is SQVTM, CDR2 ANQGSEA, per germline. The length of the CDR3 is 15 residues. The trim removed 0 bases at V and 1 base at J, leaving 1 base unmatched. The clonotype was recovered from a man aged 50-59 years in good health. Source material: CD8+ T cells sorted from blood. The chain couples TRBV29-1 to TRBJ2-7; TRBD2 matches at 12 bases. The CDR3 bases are TGCAGCGTTGAAGAACTAGCGGGAGGATCCTACGAGCAGTACTTC. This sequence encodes CSVEELAGGSYEQYF.